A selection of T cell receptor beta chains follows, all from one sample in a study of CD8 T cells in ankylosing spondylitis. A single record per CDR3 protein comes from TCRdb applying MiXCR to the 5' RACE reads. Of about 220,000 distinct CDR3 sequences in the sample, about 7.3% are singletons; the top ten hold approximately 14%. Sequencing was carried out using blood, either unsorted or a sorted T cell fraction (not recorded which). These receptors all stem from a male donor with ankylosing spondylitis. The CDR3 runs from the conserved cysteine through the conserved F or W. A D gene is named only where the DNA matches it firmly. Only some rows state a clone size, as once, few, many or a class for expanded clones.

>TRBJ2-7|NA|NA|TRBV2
CASTTPDGSYEQYF
TGTGCCAGCACCACCCCGGACGGATCCTACGAGCAGTACTTC
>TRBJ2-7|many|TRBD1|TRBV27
CASSFHKQGARYF
TGTGCCAGCAGTTTTCATAAACAGGGGGCTAGGTACTTC
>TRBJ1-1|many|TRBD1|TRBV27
CASGNPGGAEAFF
TGTGCCAGCGGAAATCCAGGGGGCGCGGAAGCTTTCTTT
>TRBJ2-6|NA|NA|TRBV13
CASRLEVAGANVLTF
TGTGCCAGCAGGTTAGAGGTTGCTGGGGCCAACGTCCTGACTTTC
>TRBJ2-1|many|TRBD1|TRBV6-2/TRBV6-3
CAIRDRGYNEQFF
TGTGCCATCCGGGACAGGGGTTACAATGAGCAGTTCTTC
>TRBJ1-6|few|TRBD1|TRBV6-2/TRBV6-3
CASSTRGPPLHF
TGTGCCAGCAGTACCAGGGGGCCACCCCTCCACTTT
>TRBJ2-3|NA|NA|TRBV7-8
CASSLVQNPSTDTQYF
TGTGCCAGCAGCTTAGTGCAGAACCCTAGCACAGATACGCAGTATTTT
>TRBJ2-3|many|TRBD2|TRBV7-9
CASSFSLAGITDTQYF
TGTGCCAGCAGCTTTTCACTAGCGGGGATCACAGATACGCAGTATTTT
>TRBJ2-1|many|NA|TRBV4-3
CASSQVSTSYSYNEQFF
TGCGCCAGCAGCCAAGTCTCGACCTCGTACTCCTACAATGAGCAGTTCTTC
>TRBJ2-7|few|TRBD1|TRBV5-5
CASSLETGGLLSYEQYF
TGTGCCAGCAGCTTGGAGACAGGGGGGCTCCTCTCCTACGAGCAGTACTTC
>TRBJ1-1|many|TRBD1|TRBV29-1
CSVPRTGGEAFF
TGCAGCGTTCCGAGGACAGGGGGCGAAGCTTTCTTT
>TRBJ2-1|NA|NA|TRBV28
CASSSSASYNEQFF
TGTGCCAGCAGTTCCAGCGCCTCCTACAATGAGCAGTTCTTC
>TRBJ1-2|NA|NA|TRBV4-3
CASSQVAGENYGYTF
TGCGCCAGCAGCCAAGTAGCCGGGGAAAACTATGGCTACACCTTC